Included here is one T cell receptor beta chain sequence, with context. Its antigen is as yet unknown. With 60 Vbeta and 13 Jbeta primers, the PCR was carried out. Method: immunoSEQ multiplex PCR; TCRdb's copy keeps in-frame clones and lacks some. The repertoire includes some 160,000 clones, about 79% of them detected once, and about 1.7% sits in the top ten. These data originate in a study of cytomegalovirus exposure and HLA in healthy donors. Study findings and constraints: For most subjects, TCR beta sequences were reported to predict HLA-A and HLA-B alleles with accuracy. TCR beta chains numbering some 160 were designated cytomegalovirus-associated. Later analysis placed DRB1 highest and HLA-C lowest in TCR association rates, which differed by HLA locus.

CDR3 length: 17 amino acids. V lost 0 bases to trimming and J lost 0 bases, with 15 bases between them. Germline V gives CDR1 SGDLS, CDR2 YYNGEE. The rearrangement links TRBV9 to TRBJ1-2; TRBD1 is a possible D gene (5 bases). The sample consisted of PBMCs. The receptor was derived from a woman in her 30s in good health and CMV-seronegative. The DNA of the CDR3 is TGTGCCAGCAGCGTAGGGCAGGGAAAGTGGGCTAACTATGGCTACACCTTC. The encoded protein is CASSVGQGKWANYGYTF.